A single sample is the source of the 24 T cell receptor beta chains below, sequenced in a study of T cells in Graves' hyperthyroidism and ophthalmopathy. Authors of the study amplified TCR beta CDR3 regions from RNA transcripts. Researchers ran a first-round RT-PCR on the TCR CDR3 using the HTBI primer set. TCRdb processed the multiplex PCR reads anew with MiXCR; each CDR3 protein has one entry. This table holds 550,000 to 600,000 distinct CDR3 sequences, 40% to 55% found once. Sample: peripheral blood or thyroid tissue (not recorded which). These receptors came from an adult woman with Graves' disease, either hyperthyroidism or ophthalmopathy (not recorded which).

This chain connects TRBV29-1 to TRBJ2-2; TRBD2 aligns across 9 bases. CDR1 and CDR2 (germline): SQVTM, ANQGSEA. This CDR3 has 16 amino acids. Trimming cost V 3 bases and J 5 bases; bases outside gene matches: 10. The CDR3 nucleotides read TGCAGCGTTGAGGGCACACTAGCGGGTGTGACCGGGGAGCTGTTTTTT. Translated, it gives CSVEGTLAGVTGELFF.

This clonotype was seen a handful of times. This may be a read error: a much more frequent sequence differs by one nucleotide. The chain is built from TRBV7-2 and TRBJ1-5; perhaps TRBD1 as D (6 bases). The V gene's germline CDR1 is SGHTA and CDR2 FQGNSA. This CDR3 has 15 amino acids. V dropped 2 bases and J dropped 4 bases, with 12 bases sitting between them. CDR3 sequence: CASSLSGGVNQPQHF. CDR3 in DNA: TGTGCCAGCAGCTTAAGCGGGGGCGTGAATCAGCCCCAGCATTTT.

This clonotype occurred many times. This sequence joins TRBV5-1 and TRBJ2-5, with 7 bases lining up with TRBD1. This CDR3 is built from 17 residues. The V segment lost 0 bases and the J segment 2 bases; nucleotides outside the gene matches: 10. Germline assignment: CDR1 SGHRS and CDR2 YFSETQ. CDR3 amino acids: CASSLVGTGTAQETQYF. CDR3 DNA sequence: TGCGCCAGCAGCTTGGTGGGGACCGGGACAGCACAAGAGACCCAGTACTTC.

This clonotype was seen repeatedly, ten times or more. V and J are TRBV27 and TRBJ1-2; no firm D call. Trimming pared 0 bases from V and 7 bases from J, leaving 15 bases between. Germline lookup yields CDR1 MNHEY and CDR2 SMNVEV (reference sequence). The CDR3 sequence is 15 residues long. The CDR3, as DNA: TGTGCCAGCAGTTTATCGCCCAAGTTAGGGTTTGGCTACACCTTC. This encodes CASSLSPKLGFGYTF.

There are a few counts of this clonotype. The chain combines TRBV29-1 with TRBJ2-2; D might be TRBD2 (6 bases). CDR3 length: 12 amino acids. V gave up 6 bases and J gave up 5 bases, with 10 bases separating them. CDR1 is SQVTM and CDR2 is ANQGSEA in the germline V gene. CDR3 sequence reads: CSVPGGTGELFF. CDR3 DNA: TGCAGCGTCCCTGGGGGGACCGGGGAGCTGTTTTTT.

This clonotype turned up a few times. This chain links TRBV15 with TRBJ2-5; a weak D match, TRBD1 (6 bases). Trimming took 5 bases from V and 5 from J, leaving 15 bases between them. This CDR3 spans 14 amino acids. Germline V gives CDR1 LNHNV, CDR2 YYDKDF (reference sequence). As DNA, the CDR3 is TGTGCCACCAGCGGAACAGGGCTCGTCGAGACCCAGTACTTC. This sequence encodes CATSGTGLVETQYF. Variable domain in full (rest from reference TRBV15 and TRBJ2-5): DAMVIQNPRYQVTQFGKPVTLSCSQTLNHNVMYWYQQKSSQAPKLLFHYYDKDFNNEADTPDNFQSRRPNTSFCFLDIRSPGLGDTAMYLCATSGTGLVETQYFGPGTRLLVL.

In this sample, this clonotype turned up many times. The chain couples TRBV5-1 to TRBJ1-1, with D possibly TRBD1 on 5 matching bases. The CDR3 runs to 14 residues. V was cut by 1 base and J by 3 bases, with 10 bases left in between. From germline, CDR1 is SGHRS and CDR2 YFSETQ. CDR3 amino acids: CASSLFGGDTEAFF. The CDR3 coding sequence is TGCGCCAGCAGCTTGTTCGGGGGGGACACTGAAGCTTTCTTT.

This clonotype was recorded many times. This chain joins TRBV2 and TRBJ1-5; 7 bases agree with TRBD1. The V gene's germline CDR1 is SNHLY and CDR2 FYNNEI. Unmatched junction bases numbered 8, after V lost 6 bases and J lost 0 bases. The CDR3 runs to 16 residues. CDR3 in DNA: TGTGCCAGCAGGGGCGGACAGGCCGTTAGCAATCAGCCCCAGCATTTT. It encodes CASRGGQAVSNQPQHF.

This clonotype has a count of ten or more. The chain employs TRBV2 and TRBJ1-1; D possibly corresponds to TRBD1 (6 bases). With 6 bases removed from V and 4 bases from J, the gap between germline ends came to 18 bases. The CDR3 is made up of 15 amino acids. Germline V gene lookup returns CDR1 SNHLY and CDR2 FYNNEI. CDR3 protein: CASRLTGIRGTEAFF. CDR3 DNA sequence: TGTGCCAGCAGGTTAACAGGGATTAGGGGCACTGAAGCTTTCTTT.

This clonotype was recorded at least ten times. The V and J genes are TRBV4-2 and TRBJ2-7; D gene unclear. This CDR3 region has 11 residues. Trimming pared 0 bases from V and 6 bases from J, leaving 3 bases between. Germline V gene data show CDR1 as LGHNA and CDR2 as YNFKEQ. The CDR3 reads CASSQETEQYF. The CDR3 DNA follows: TGTGCCAGCAGCCAAGAGACCGAGCAGTACTTC.

In the case of this clonotype: Possible read error: a much larger clone is one base away. This chain links TRBV5-4 with TRBJ1-2; D gene unclear. The CDR3 consists of 16 residues. From germline, CDR1 is SGHNT and CDR2 YYREEE (reference sequence). Trimming cost V 2 bases and J 4 bases, with 18 bases left between them. The CDR3 region is CASSFLAEVRIYGYTF. The CDR3 DNA reads TGTGCCAGCAGCTTTTTGGCAGAGGTCAGAATCTATGGCTACACCTTC.

In its sample, this clonotype was seen many times. V is TRBV7-2 and J is TRBJ2-5; either TRBD1 or TRBD2 may supply D (5 bases each). V was pared by 1 base and J by 1 base, with 10 bases between. CDR1 and CDR2 from the germline V gene are SGHTA and FQGNSA. This CDR3 region has 15 residues. CDR3 in amino acids: CASSLVGGPQETQYF. The CDR3, as DNA: TGTGCCAGCAGCTTAGTTGGGGGACCCCAAGAGACCCAGTACTTC. The full variable domain, in which reference TRBV7-2 and TRBJ2-5 provide the parts outside the CDR3, is GAGVSQSPSNKVTEKGKDVELRCDPISGHTALYWYRQSLGQGLEFLIYFQGNSAPDKSGLPSDRFSAERTGGSVSTLTIQRTQQEDSAVYLCASSLVGGPQETQYFGPGTRLLVL.

For this clonotype: This may arise from a read error, as a much more abundant clone is one base away. The conserved final phenylalanine or tryptophan is absent from the CDR3, which likely points to a read error. This chain connects TRBV12-3 or TRBV12-4 to TRBJ1-3; D remains ambiguous. This CDR3 region has 13 residues. Trimming removed 7 bases at V and 5 bases at J, with 12 bases between. The CDR3 nucleotides read TGTGCCAGCATCCTGGAAGATCGAAACACCATATATTCT. This translates into CASILEDRNTIYS.

The sample holds many counts of this clonotype. The chain carries TRBV5-4 and TRBJ2-7; 7 nucleotides match TRBD1. This CDR3 is built from 15 residues. Germline loops: CDR1 SGHNT, CDR2 YYREEE (reference sequence). The V segment lost 3 bases and the J segment 3 bases; nucleotides outside the gene matches: 9. CDR3 DNA sequence: TGTGCCAGCAGCTGGGCCGGACAGGTTTACTACGAGCAGTACTTC. Amino acids: CASSWAGQVYYEQYF.

The rearrangement joins TRBV24-1 to TRBJ2-1; 9 bases are shared with TRBD1. Unmatched junction bases numbered 10, after V lost 4 bases and J lost 4 bases. This CDR3 comprises 17 residues. Germline lookup yields CDR1 KGHDR and CDR2 SFDVKD. Here the CDR3 reads CATSDALTGGGYNEQFF. DNA for the CDR3: TGTGCCACCAGTGACGCTCTAACAGGGGGCGGATACAATGAGCAGTTCTTC.

This clonotype showed up many times. The chain couples TRBV19 to TRBJ1-1; D uncertain. CDR3 length: 12 residues. Germline loops: CDR1 LNHDA, CDR2 SQIVND (reference sequence). V lost 6 bases and J lost 3, with 8 bases in between. The CDR3 protein is CASSKKDTEAFF. CDR3 sequence (DNA): TGTGCCAGTAGCAAGAAGGACACTGAAGCTTTCTTT.

The V and J genes are TRBV10-2 and TRBJ1-2, with D uncertain. V was shortened by 2 bases and J by 2 bases, with 6 bases between the two germline ends. From germline, CDR1 is WSHSY and CDR2 SAAADI. The CDR3 runs 13 residues. CDR3 amino acids: CASSEGRNYGYTF. The CDR3, as DNA: TGCGCCAGCAGTGAGGGCCGCAACTATGGCTACACCTTC.

The V gene is TRBV7-8, the J gene TRBJ1-1; D unclear. The CDR3 length is 13 residues. Germline lookup yields CDR1 SGHVS and CDR2 FQNEAQ. V lost 5 bases and J 9 bases, leaving 16 bases between the germline ends. The DNA of the CDR3 is TGTGCCAGCAGCAGAACTAGCGGGAGACAAGCTTTCTTT. Translation: CASSRTSGRQAFF. Filled out from reference TRBV7-8 and TRBJ1-1, the complete variable domain reads GAGVSQSPRYKVAKRGQDVALRCDPISGHVSLFWYQQALGQGPEFLTYFQNEAQLDKSGLPSDRFFAERPEGSVSTLKIQRTQQEDSAVYLCASSRTSGRQAFFGQGTRLTVV.

This clonotype showed up just a few times. The DNA of the CDR3 is TGTGCCACCAGCAGGACAGGGTTGGGAGAGACCCAGTACTTC. Encoded protein: CATSRTGLGETQYF. J is TRBJ2-5 and V is TRBV15; 7 bases align to TRBD1. CDR1 LNHNV and CDR2 YYDKDF come from the germline V gene (reference sequence). V shed 3 bases and J 4 bases; nucleotides not matched to a gene: 5. This CDR3 comprises 14 residues. The full variable domain, its missing parts supplied by reference TRBV15 and TRBJ2-5, is DAMVIQNPRYQVTQFGKPVTLSCSQTLNHNVMYWYQQKSSQAPKLLFHYYDKDFNNEADTPDNFQSRRPNTSFCFLDIRSPGLGDTAMYLCATSRTGLGETQYFGPGTRLLVL.

This clonotype was found many times. CDR3 amino acids: CSAPISGRETQYF. CDR3 nucleotide sequence: TGCAGTGCCCCAATTAGCGGGCGGGAGACCCAGTACTTC. J is TRBJ2-5 and V is TRBV20-1, with 7 bases aligning to TRBD2. Germline V lookup: CDR1 DFQATT, CDR2 SNEGSKA (reference sequence). Trimming at V came to 6 bases and at J to 5 bases, leaving 9 bases not matched to a gene. The CDR3 has 13 amino acids.

J is TRBJ2-7 and V is TRBV7-9; D gene unclear. The CDR3 totals 14 residues. V lost 6 bases and J lost 3, with 15 bases in between. Per the germline V gene, CDR1 is SEHNR and CDR2 is FQNEAQ (reference sequence). The chain's CDR3 is CASRTVSTSYEQYF. Written as DNA, the CDR3 is TGTGCCAGCAGAACTGTTTCGACCAGCTACGAGCAGTACTTC. Filled out from reference TRBV7-9 and TRBJ2-7, the complete variable domain reads DTGVSQNPRHKITKRGQNVTFRCDPISEHNRLYWYRQTLGQGPEFLTYFQNEAQLEKSRLLSDRFSAERPKGSFSTLEIQRTEQGDSAMYLCASRTVSTSYEQYFGPGTRLTVT.

The chain recombines TRBV7-6 with TRBJ1-6; D ambiguous. Germline-derived CDR1 and CDR2 are SGHVS and FNYEAQ. V lost 5 bases and J lost 12, with 5 bases in between. The CDR3 spans 10 residues. Here the CDR3 reads CASSGKPLHF. The CDR3, as DNA: TGTGCCAGCAGCGGTAAACCCCTCCACTTT. The whole variable domain, filled in from reference TRBV7-6 and TRBJ1-6, reads GAGVSQSPRYKVTKRGQDVALRCDPISGHVSLYWYRQALGQGPEFLTYFNYEAQQDKSGLPNDRFSAERPEGSISTLTIQRTEQRDSAMYRCASSGKPLHFGNGTRLTVT.

This clonotype occurred many times. This chain joins TRBV20-1 and TRBJ2-2; no firm D call. V was clipped by 2 bases and J by 3 bases, with 13 bases between them. The CDR3 is 15 residues long. Germline values: CDR1 DFQATT, CDR2 SNEGSKA (reference sequence). The CDR3 reads CSARPPKLDTGELFF. The CDR3 DNA is TGCAGTGCTAGACCCCCCAAATTGGACACCGGGGAGCTGTTTTTT.

As to this clonotype: Compared with germline, one end of the junction differs, possibly owing to a read error. The V and J genes are TRBV7-9 and TRBJ1-1; no reliable D call. Per germline, CDR1 SEHNR and CDR2 FQNEAQ (reference sequence). The CDR3 covers 13 residues. CDR3 bases: TGTGCCGGCAGCCCCCAGCGGAACACTGAAGCTTTCTTT. This codes for CAGSPQRNTEAFF. The complete variable domain, with remaining parts taken from reference TRBV7-9 and TRBJ1-1, reads DTGVSQNPRHKITKRGQNVTFRCDPISEHNRLYWYRQTLGQGPEFLTYFQNEAQLEKSRLLSDRFSAERPKGSFSTLEIQRTEQGDSAMYLCAGSPQRNTEAFFGQGTRLTVV.